These T cell receptor beta chains were read from a single sample in a study of blood T cell repertoires in COVID-19. Here immunoSEQ multiplex PCR was the method, and the copy in TCRdb shows in-frame clones only, minus some. This table holds over 130,000 clones, 70% to 80% found once. Sequenced material: peripheral blood. All receptors come from a woman aged 80 or older with active or convalescent COVID-19. CDR3s include the opening cysteine and the closing phenylalanine or tryptophan. Fields, in order: D gene, J gene, V gene, clone size, CDR3 DNA, CDR3 protein. The D gene is left open where the match is weak. Some rows have no size entry. The others give once, few or many, or a class for an expanded clone.

.	TRBJ2-3	TRBV21-1	.	TGTGCCAGCACCCCAAACCAACTAGCGGGAGACACAGATACGCAGTATTTT	CASTPNQLAGDTDTQYF
TRBD1	TRBJ1-1	TRBV27	.	TGTGCCAGCACCCCGGACAGGGTCGCTGAAGCTTTCTTT	CASTPDRVAEAFF
.	TRBJ2-2	TRBV6-1	few	TGTGCCAGCAGTGAAAAGACAGGCCCTGGCACCGGGGAGCTGTTTTTT	CASSEKTGPGTGELFF
TRBD1	TRBJ1-5	TRBV7-2	.	TGTGCCAGCAGGGGGGGACAGGAGCCCTTTGGGCCCCAGCATTTT	CASRGGQEPFGPQHF
.	TRBJ1-5	TRBV3-1/TRBV3-2	once	TGTGCCAGCAGCTTAGGGGGGGCTCAGCCCCAGCATTTT	CASSLGGAQPQHF
TRBD2	TRBJ2-3	TRBV15	once	TGTGCCACCAGCAGACCCAGCGGGGGGGCTAGCACAGATACGCAGTATTTT	CATSRPSGGASTDTQYF
.	TRBJ2-6	TRBV7-9	.	TGTGCCAGCAGCTTGTTACAGGGTTCCTCTGGGGCCAACGTCCTGACTTTC	CASSLLQGSSGANVLTF
.	TRBJ1-1	TRBV5-6	few	TGTGCCAGCAGCTTGGGGGAGAGTGGTGAAGCTTTCTTT	CASSLGESGEAFF
TRBD1	TRBJ1-2	TRBV7-2	few	TGTGCCAGCAGCCCGAACCAGGGGGCTTCCTATGGCTACACCTTC	CASSPNQGASYGYTF
.	TRBJ1-6	TRBV6-5	.	TGTGCCAGCAGTTACGGACAGTACGTTAATTCACCCCTCCACTTT	CASSYGQYVNSPLHF
.	TRBJ1-2	TRBV7-3	.	TGTGCCAGCAGCTTAATGGCAGGGGTCGGCTACACCTTC	CASSLMAGVGYTF
TRBD1	TRBJ1-4	TRBV6-4	.	TGTGCCAGCAAAAGAGAGGGACAGACTAATGAAAAACTGTTTTTT	CASKREGQTNEKLFF
.	TRBJ1-3	TRBV10-2	.	TGCGCCAGCAGTGAGTCGACTTTTGGGAGATCTGGAAACACCATATATTTT	CASSESTFGRSGNTIYF
TRBD1	TRBJ2-7	TRBV19	few	TGTGCCAGTAGCCGTCCGGGACAGGACGTTTACGAGCAGTACTTC	CASSRPGQDVYEQYF
TRBD1	TRBJ1-5	TRBV9	few	TGTGCCAGCAGCGTAGTTAGGCGGACAGGGGGCACTAGGTTTCAGCCCCAGCATTTT	CASSVVRRTGGTRFQPQHF
TRBD1	TRBJ2-3	TRBV28	.	TGTGCCAGCAGTTCCCACCCGACAGGGGGAAAATATTTT	CASSSHPTGGKYF
TRBD1	TRBJ2-7	TRBV4-3	.	TGCGCCAGCAGCCGATCGGGACAGGGGTCCTACGAGCAGTACTTC	CASSRSGQGSYEQYF
.	TRBJ2-7	TRBV7-2	few	TGTGCCAGCAGCTTAGTTGGGCTCCCCGTCATCTACTTC	CASSLVGLPVIYF
TRBD1	TRBJ1-1	TRBV3-1/TRBV3-2	once	TGTGCCAGCAGCCGGGACAGGGTCACTGAAGCTTTCTTT	CASSRDRVTEAFF
.	TRBJ2-3	TRBV5-1	.	TGCGCCAGCAGCTTGGGTTCGTCGGGGGAAGATACGCAGTATTTT	CASSLGSSGEDTQYF
.	TRBJ1-5	TRBV5-5	.	TGTGCCAGCAGCCAAGACACGACCAATCAGCCCCAGCATTTT	CASSQDTTNQPQHF
.	TRBJ1-1	TRBV2	.	TGTGCCAGCAGTGAATACCGGGGAGGGAACACTGAAGCTTTCTTT	CASSEYRGGNTEAFF
.	TRBJ1-2	TRBV4-3	.	TGCGCCAGCAGCCAAGAGGGGGGGCTGCCGAGCGGCTACACCTTC	CASSQEGGLPSGYTF
TRBD1	TRBJ1-1	TRBV11-2	.	TGTGCCAGCAGCCCCGGACAGGTTAAGGGCACTGAAGCTTTCTTT	CASSPGQVKGTEAFF
.	TRBJ1-5	TRBV7-2	few	TGTGCCAGCAGCTCAGGAGGGGGGGTAGATAGCAATCAGCCCCAGCATTTT	CASSSGGGVDSNQPQHF
.	TRBJ1-2	TRBV28	.	TGTGCCAGCAGTTTAAGGCCCCGGGTCCCTGGCTACACCTTC	CASSLRPRVPGYTF
.	TRBJ2-2	TRBV5-1	.	TGCGCCAGCAGCTTGGCCGGTTGGGGGCGCTCTGGGGAGCTGTTTTTT	CASSLAGWGRSGELFF
TRBD1	TRBJ2-2	TRBV6-5	.	TGTGCCAGCAAAAGACAGGGCGGTACCGGGGAGCTGTTTTTT	CASKRQGGTGELFF